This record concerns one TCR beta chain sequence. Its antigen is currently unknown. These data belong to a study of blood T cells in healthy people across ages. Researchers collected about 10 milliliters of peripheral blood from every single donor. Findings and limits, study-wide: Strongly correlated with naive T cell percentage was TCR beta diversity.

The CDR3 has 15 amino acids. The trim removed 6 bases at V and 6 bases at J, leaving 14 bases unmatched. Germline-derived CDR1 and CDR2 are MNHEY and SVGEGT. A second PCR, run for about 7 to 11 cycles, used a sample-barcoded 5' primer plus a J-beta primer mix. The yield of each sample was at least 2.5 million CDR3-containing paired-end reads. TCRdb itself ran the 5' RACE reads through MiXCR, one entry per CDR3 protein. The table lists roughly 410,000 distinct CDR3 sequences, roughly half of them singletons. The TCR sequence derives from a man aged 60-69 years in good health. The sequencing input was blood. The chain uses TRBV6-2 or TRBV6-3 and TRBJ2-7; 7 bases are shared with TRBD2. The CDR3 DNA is TGTGCCAGCAGGGGGACCGGGACTGAGCGGGGCGAGCAGTACTTC. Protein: CASRGTGTERGEQYF.